This entry lists 20 T cell receptor beta chains sequenced from one sample in a study of shared clonotypes between healthy human individuals. Generated by immunoSEQ multiplex PCR, the TCRdb table keeps only in-frame clones and is missing some. The repertoire holds approximately 2.5 million clones, with over 85% as singletons. Material for sequencing was naive CD4+ T cells from PBMCs. Subset in this sample: CD45RA+ positively selected. The receptors come from a man aged 18 to 30 in good health. Some clones in this sample may be carry-over from other donors' samples.

The rearrangement uses TRBV7-8 and TRBJ1-5; 8 bases are a match to TRBD1. The length of the CDR3 is 16 residues. Germline trimming cut 4 bases from V and 2 bases from J; bases unmatched to any gene: 7. In germline, CDR1 is SGHVS, CDR2 FQNEAQ. In nucleotides, the CDR3 is TGTGCCAGCAGCTCGTTCGGACAGGGTGGCAATCAGCCCCAGCATTTT. Encoded protein: CASSSFGQGGNQPQHF.

This rearrangement joins TRBV29-1 to TRBJ1-3; 9 bases map to TRBD1. Germline assignment: CDR1 SQVTM and CDR2 ANQGSEA. Trimming at V came to 7 bases and at J to 4 bases, leaving 5 bases not matched to a gene. The CDR3 contains 13 residues. CDR3 bases: TGCAGCGCGGGGACAGGGATAGGAAACACCATATATTTT. Protein: CSAGTGIGNTIYF.

This clone was seen just once. The chain has TRBV7-9 and TRBJ1-1, with D possibly matching TRBD1 (6 bases). This CDR3 region has 14 residues. The germline V gene has CDR1 SEHNR and CDR2 FQNEAQ (reference sequence). Trimming took off 3 bases at V and 3 bases at J, with 11 bases between the two ends. CDR3 nucleotides: TGTGCCAGCAGCTTTTCGGGGGCCCACACTGAAGCTTTCTTT. It translates to CASSFSGAHTEAFF.

This clone was recorded only once. The chain combines TRBV18 with TRBJ2-3, with a tentative D call TRBD2 (6 bases). V was trimmed by 3 bases and J by 3 bases, leaving 16 bases between them. Germline loops: CDR1 KGHSH, CDR2 LQKENI. This CDR3 contains 16 residues. The CDR3 nucleotides read TGTGCCAGCTCACCGGCCGGGACGGCGGGAACAGATACGCAGTATTTT. This codes for CASSPAGTAGTDTQYF.

The gene calls are TRBV29-1 and TRBJ2-7; D uncertain. Germline lookup yields CDR1 SQVTM and CDR2 ANQGSEA. With 0 bases removed from V and 5 bases from J, the gap between germline ends came to 11 bases. The CDR3 covers 13 residues. CDR3 loop: CSVEDPISHEQYF. The CDR3 DNA follows: TGCAGCGTTGAAGACCCCATAAGTCACGAGCAGTACTTC.

The chain links TRBV19 to TRBJ2-1; D gene unclear. The germline V gene encodes CDR1 LNHDA and CDR2 SQIVND (reference sequence). V lost 9 bases, J lost 4 bases, and 22 bases lay in between. The CDR3 covers 16 residues. CDR3 coding DNA: TGTGCCAGCTCCCTTCAGGCGTCCCAGCTTTACAATGAGCAGTTCTTC. This encodes CASSLQASQLYNEQFF.

The sample holds one count of this clone. J is TRBJ1-1 and V is TRBV18, with TRBD1 identical over 12 bases. The trim removed 5 bases at V and 3 bases at J, leaving 13 bases unmatched. Per the germline V gene, CDR1 is KGHSH and CDR2 is LQKENI. The CDR3 totals 18 residues. The CDR3 DNA reads TGTGCCAGCTCATCGCAACCGGGACAGGGGGCGTCGGACACTGAAGCTTTCTTT. Encoded protein: CASSSQPGQGASDTEAFF.

V and J are TRBV6-1 and TRBJ2-7, with 8 bases fitting TRBD1. The CDR3 spans 13 residues. V lost 8 bases to trimming and J lost 2 bases; unmatched junction nucleotides: 5. Per germline, CDR1 MNHNS and CDR2 SASEGT. This CDR3 reads CASRTGPTYEQYF. The CDR3 DNA reads TGTGCCAGCCGGACAGGGCCAACCTACGAGCAGTACTTC.

The chain is built from TRBV7-6 and TRBJ2-2, with 9 positions matching TRBD2. This CDR3 comprises 16 residues. The germline V gene has CDR1 SGHVS and CDR2 FNYEAQ. Trimming removed 3 bases from V and 6 bases from J; junction bases left unmatched: 8. The CDR3 nucleotides are TGTGCCAGCAGCTTGCCCCCAGCGGGAGGCCCCGGGGAGCTGTTTTTT. It encodes CASSLPPAGGPGELFF.

The rearrangement links TRBV5-3 to TRBJ1-4; no firm D call. TRBV5-3 is an open reading frame whose function is uncertain. The CDR3 extends over 12 amino acids. V lost 0 bases and J lost 8, with 5 bases in between. CDR3 nucleotide sequence: TGTGCCAGAAGCTTGGAACGGGAAAAACTGTTTTTT. The encoded protein is CARSLEREKLFF.

V usage is TRBV28 and J usage is TRBJ2-1; D call uncertain. V was clipped by 3 bases and J by 0 bases, with 3 bases between them. Germline V gives CDR1 MDHEN, CDR2 SYDVKM. CDR3 size: 13 residues. DNA for the CDR3: TGTGCCAGCAGTTTCAGCTCCTACAATGAGCAGTTCTTC. Its translation is CASSFSSYNEQFF. Supplemented by reference TRBV28 and TRBJ2-1, the full variable domain reads DVKVTQSSRYLVKRTGEKVFLECVQDMDHENMFWYRQDPGLGLRLIYFSYDVKMKEKGDIPEGYSVSREKKERFSLILESASTNQTSMYLCASSFSSYNEQFFGPGTRLTVL.

The chain combines TRBV6-1 with TRBJ1-1; D is unclear. The CDR3 is 14 amino acids. Germline V gene lookup returns CDR1 MNHNS and CDR2 SASEGT. V lost 4 bases, J lost 3 bases, and 12 bases lay in between. CDR3 bases: TGTGCCAGCAGTGCCAGACTACGGGACACTGAAGCTTTCTTT. Translating gives CASSARLRDTEAFF.

The chain is built from TRBV2 and TRBJ2-2; D not resolved. Germline V gene data show CDR1 as SNHLY and CDR2 as FYNNEI. Trimming pared 5 bases from V and 7 bases from J, leaving 5 bases between. The CDR3 extends over 11 amino acids. CDR3 nucleotide sequence: TGTGCCAGCAGTTCAGGCGGGGAGCTGTTTTTT. This gives the protein CASSSGGELFF.

The V call is TRBV28, the J call TRBJ2-1, with 11 bases that match TRBD2. This CDR3 region has 15 residues. In germline, CDR1 is MDHEN, CDR2 SYDVKM. Trimming cost V 8 bases and J 5 bases; bases outside gene matches: 8. CDR3 in DNA: TGTGCCAGCGTCCTTCCGGGACTAGCGGACAATGAGCAGTTCTTC. Encoded protein: CASVLPGLADNEQFF.

A remark on this clone: Distinct nucleotide sequences in the sample also encode this CDR3. V and J are TRBV30 and TRBJ2-5, with D possibly being TRBD2 (5 bases). Between the trimmed V and J ends, which lost 2 bases and 1 base, there was a span of 8 bases. Per the germline V gene, CDR1 is GTSNPN and CDR2 is SVGIG (reference sequence). CDR3 length: 13 residues. The CDR3 sequence: CAWSLGSQETQYF. The CDR3 DNA reads TGTGCCTGGAGTTTAGGGAGCCAAGAGACCCAGTACTTC.

The V and J genes are TRBV9 and TRBJ1-6; D uncertain. Trimming pared 1 base from V and 0 bases from J, leaving 11 bases between. CDR3 length: 17 residues. Per germline, CDR1 SGDLS and CDR2 YYNGEE. The CDR3 reads CASSVTSISSYNSPLHF. The CDR3 nucleotides read TGTGCCAGCAGCGTAACCAGCATCAGCTCCTATAATTCACCCCTCCACTTT.

This clone was observed a single time. The J gene is TRBJ2-1, the V gene TRBV7-3; TRBD2 might be the D (6 bases). In germline, CDR1 is SGHTA, CDR2 FQGTGA. V was pared by 3 bases and J by 6 bases, with 15 bases between. This CDR3 has 15 residues. CDR3 bases: TGTGCCAGCAGCTTGGACGGGAGAATGGGCAATGAGCAGTTCTTC. Amino acid sequence: CASSLDGRMGNEQFF.

The genes are TRBV18 and TRBJ1-1; TRBD1 might be the D (6 bases). The CDR3 length is 14 residues. Trimming shortened V by 4 bases and J by 2 bases, and 11 bases separated the two germline ends. In germline, CDR1 is KGHSH, CDR2 LQKENI. CDR3 coding DNA: TGTGCCAGCTCACAACAGGGACCCAACACTGAAGCTTTCTTT. This encodes CASSQQGPNTEAFF. Drawing the rest from reference TRBV18 and TRBJ1-1, the complete variable domain is NAGVMQNPRHLVRRRGQEARLRCSPMKGHSHVYWYRQLPEEGLKFMVYLQKENIIDESGMPKERFSAEFPKEGPSILRIQQVVRGDSAAYFCASSQQGPNTEAFFGQGTRLTVV.

The chain is built from TRBV2 and TRBJ2-2; D perhaps matches TRBD2 (6 bases). Trimming removed 6 bases at V and 13 bases at J, with 12 bases between. The V gene's germline CDR1 is SNHLY and CDR2 FYNNEI. This CDR3 has 11 residues. The CDR3 sequence is CASRGEDGLFF. The CDR3 nucleotides read TGTGCCAGCAGGGGGGAGGATGGGCTGTTTTTT. The full variable domain, with the rest looked up from reference TRBV2 and TRBJ2-2, is EPEVTQTPSHQVTQMGQEVILRCVPISNHLYFYWYRQILGQKVEFLVSFYNNEISEKSEIFDDQFSVERPDGSNFTLKIRSTKLEDSAMYFCASRGEDGLFFGEGSRLTVL.

The DNA for the CDR3 is TGTGCCAGCCGGTTGGACAGGGTGGACTACGAGCAGTACTTC. It specifies CASRLDRVDYEQYF. The gene calls are TRBV2 and TRBJ2-7, with 8 nucleotides matching TRBD1. Germline V lookup: CDR1 SNHLY, CDR2 FYNNEI. The CDR3 sequence is 14 residues long. V dropped 8 bases and J dropped 3; count of bases not matched to a gene: 9.